This TCR beta chain was observed in a study of cytomegalovirus exposure and HLA in healthy donors. V shed 2 bases and J shed 4 bases, with 17 bases lying between them. The CDR3 contains 16 residues. The germline CDR1 and CDR2 sequences are MDHEN and SYDVKM. A multiplex PCR was run with 60 Vbeta primers and 13 Jbeta primers. The repertoire was sequenced with immunoSEQ multiplex PCR; TCRdb's copy has only in-frame clones and lacks some. The specimen's table records about 46,000 clones. The chain joins TRBV28 to TRBJ1-2; D might be TRBD1 (6 bases). This TCR derives from a woman in her 40s in good health and CMV-seronegative. Sequencing input: PBMCs. The CDR3 DNA follows: TGTGCCAGCAGTTTACCGCACCTTCGGGACATCTATGGCTACACCTTC. Translated: CASSLPHLRDIYGYTF.